These 27 T cell receptor beta chains came from one sample sequenced in a study of T cell responses to AZD1222 COVID-19 vaccine. TCRdb's table, derived via immunoSEQ multiplex PCR, lists solely in-frame clones and lacks some. Found here are 84,000 or so clones, around nine tenths of them singletons; the top ten hold roughly 15%. The sample was peripheral blood, taken on day 0 of AZD1222 vaccination. The receptors were sampled from an adult in good health.

The chain is built from TRBV27 and TRBJ1-1, with TRBD1 matching over 10 bases. Germline CDR1 reads MNHEY; CDR2 reads SMNVEV (reference sequence). This CDR3 contains 14 residues. With 5 bases clipped from V and 1 base from J, the junction kept 1 base outside the gene matches. CDR3 loop: CASSGQGENTEAFF. In DNA form, the CDR3 reads TGTGCCAGCAGTGGACAGGGGGAGAACACTGAAGCTTTCTTT.

DNA for the CDR3: TGTGCCAGCTCACCGAAGGGACAGGGGGCGCGGAATGAAAAACTGTTTTTT. Protein: CASSPKGQGARNEKLFF. The V and J genes are TRBV18 and TRBJ1-4; 12 nucleotides align to TRBD1. V trimming: 3 bases; J trimming: 5 bases; junction bases outside the gene matches: 7. Germline CDR1 KGHSH, CDR2 LQKENI. The CDR3 contains 17 residues. The full variable domain, rest sourced from reference TRBV18 and TRBJ1-4, is NAGVMQNPRHLVRRRGQEARLRCSPMKGHSHVYWYRQLPEEGLKFMVYLQKENIIDESGMPKERFSAEFPKEGPSILRIQQVVRGDSAAYFCASSPKGQGARNEKLFFGSGTQLSVL.

This rearrangement joins TRBV6-1 to TRBJ2-2; D may be TRBD1 (6 bases). The V gene lost 3 bases and the J gene lost 4 bases, with 9 bases spanning the gap. The CDR3 contains 14 residues. CDR1 is MNHNS, CDR2 SASEGT, per germline. The CDR3 region is CASSEGRGTGELFF. CDR3 sequence (DNA): TGTGCCAGCAGTGAGGGCAGGGGCACCGGGGAGCTGTTTTTT.

This chain joins TRBV5-1 and TRBJ2-1; TRBD2 agrees at 9 bases. The CDR3 has 14 amino acids. J lost 8 bases, V lost 4 bases, and 7 bases had no gene match. Per the germline V gene, CDR1 is SGHRS and CDR2 is YFSETQ. This CDR3 reads CASSPGLALDEQFF. CDR3 bases: TGCGCCAGCAGCCCGGGACTAGCCTTGGATGAGCAGTTCTTC.

The gene calls are TRBV14 and TRBJ2-1; D ambiguous. Trimming stripped 0 bases from V and 5 bases from J, with 5 bases between. Germline CDR1 SGHDN, CDR2 FVKESK. The CDR3 contains 13 residues. The CDR3 nucleotides are TGTGCCAGCAGCCAAGAATATAACAATGAGCAGTTCTTC. This sequence encodes CASSQEYNNEQFF.

The chain recombines TRBV29-1 with TRBJ2-1; D remains ambiguous. CDR3 length equals 13 residues. Trimming removed 6 bases from V and 2 bases from J, with 11 bases in between. Germline V gene sequence: CDR1 SQVTM, CDR2 ANQGSEA. CDR3 bases: TGCAGCGTCCGGTACGGACCCTACAATGAGCAGTTCTTC. As protein: CSVRYGPYNEQFF.

V gene TRBV29-1 combines with J gene TRBJ2-7; D is perhaps TRBD1 (6 bases). Trimming removed 4 bases from V and 5 bases from J, with 15 bases in between. This CDR3 has 13 residues. Germline-derived CDR1 and CDR2 are SQVTM and ANQGSEA. In DNA, the CDR3 is TGCAGCGTTGTTTCTGGGGGCCGGGACGAGCAGTACTTC. Its translation is CSVVSGGRDEQYF.

This clone was observed once. The rearrangement joins TRBV18 to TRBJ1-5, with 10 positions matching TRBD1. The junction had 5 bases not matched to a gene; V was cut back by 3 bases and J by 6 bases. Germline V gene data show CDR1 as KGHSH and CDR2 as LQKENI. This CDR3 is built from 15 residues. CDR3 loop: CASSPGTGVGQPQHF. CDR3 coding DNA: TGTGCCAGCTCACCCGGGACAGGGGTTGGTCAGCCCCAGCATTTT.

The V call is TRBV3-1 (or the pseudogene TRBV3-2), the J call TRBJ1-6; possibly TRBD1 for D (6 bases). The germline gives CDR1 LGHDT, CDR2 YNNKEL (reference sequence). V was trimmed by 5 bases and J by 7 bases, leaving 9 bases between them. CDR3 size: 13 residues. CDR3 residues: CASSKGGNSPLHF. CDR3 DNA: TGTGCCAGCAGCAAAGGGGGGAATTCACCCCTCCACTTT.

This clone was recorded only once. V is TRBV10-3 and J is TRBJ2-7, with D possibly being TRBD1 or TRBD2 (5 bases each). V was cut by 3 bases and J by 0 bases, with 12 bases left in between. This CDR3 is built from 15 residues. Germline loops: CDR1 ENHRY, CDR2 SYGVKD. The CDR3 region is CAISDPGTFSYEQYF. The CDR3 coding sequence is TGTGCCATCAGTGATCCCGGGACCTTCTCCTACGAGCAGTACTTC.

V and J are TRBV7-9 and TRBJ1-2; TRBD1 matches at 7 bases. V lost 5 bases to trimming and J lost 4 bases; unmatched junction nucleotides: 10. The CDR3 spans 15 residues. In germline, CDR1 is SEHNR, CDR2 FQNEAQ (reference sequence). CDR3 in amino acids: CASSIRQGNSYGYTF. CDR3 bases: TGTGCCAGCAGCATCAGACAGGGCAATTCCTATGGCTACACCTTC.

The CDR3 loop is CASSSPLGSEQFF. In DNA form, the CDR3 reads TGTGCCAGCAGCTCCCCTCTTGGGAGTGAGCAGTTCTTC. The chain recombines TRBV7-3 with TRBJ2-1; D is possibly TRBD2 (5 bases). This CDR3 region has 13 residues. Germline V gene lookup returns CDR1 SGHTA and CDR2 FQGTGA. Trimming left V 4 bases short and J 9 bases short, with 13 bases between.

This clone was counted a few times. V and J are TRBV29-1 and TRBJ2-1; 9 nucleotides line up with TRBD2. This CDR3 region has 17 residues. Germline CDR1 SQVTM, CDR2 ANQGSEA. With V trimmed by 7 bases and J by 4 bases, 17 bases remained unmatched. CDR3 sequence reads: CSARGASGKWSYNEQFF. The CDR3 nucleotides read TGCAGCGCCAGGGGGGCTAGCGGGAAATGGTCTTACAATGAGCAGTTCTTC.

This clone was found once. The V gene is TRBV28, the J gene TRBJ2-3; tentative D call: TRBD2 (6 bases). The CDR3 spans 15 residues. Germline-derived CDR1 and CDR2 are MDHEN and SYDVKM. Trimming shortened V by 4 bases and J by 5 bases, and 16 bases separated the two germline ends. CDR3 DNA: TGTGCCAGCAGTTCCGGGGAGGCGGGAAGAGATACGCAGTATTTT. Amino acid sequence: CASSSGEAGRDTQYF.

The genes are TRBV3-1 (or the pseudogene TRBV3-2) and TRBJ1-6, with 10 bases aligning to TRBD1. J was trimmed by 10 bases and V by 5 bases; bases with no gene match: 8. The CDR3 has 15 amino acids. Germline CDR1 is LGHDT and CDR2 is YNNKEL (reference sequence). CDR3 sequence: CASSTTGGWGSPLHF. CDR3 sequence (DNA): TGTGCCAGCAGCACGACAGGGGGCTGGGGGTCACCCCTCCACTTT.

The rearrangement uses TRBV18 and TRBJ2-1; 7 nucleotides agree with TRBD1. The V segment lost 1 base and the J segment 2 bases; nucleotides outside the gene matches: 5. The CDR3 has 16 amino acids. CDR1 and CDR2 (germline): KGHSH, LQKENI. As DNA, the CDR3 is TGTGCCAGCTCACCACGACAGGGTCGCACCTACAATGAGCAGTTCTTC. It encodes CASSPRQGRTYNEQFF.

This clone has only one observation. V and J are TRBV19 and TRBJ1-2; D not resolved. V lost 7 bases, J lost 3 bases, and 18 bases lay in between. The CDR3 is 15 residues long. Per germline, CDR1 LNHDA and CDR2 SQIVND (reference sequence). DNA for the CDR3: TGTGCCAGTATAAGTAGCGGGCCTGTCCACTATGGCTACACCTTC. Translated: CASISSGPVHYGYTF.

The V and J genes are TRBV5-1 and TRBJ2-1, with TRBD1 as a possible D gene (6 bases). V was pared by 4 bases and J by 5 bases, with 13 bases between. CDR1 SGHRS and CDR2 YFSETQ come from the germline V gene. This CDR3 has 14 amino acids. The CDR3 DNA reads TGCGCCAGCAGCCCGCTGCCAGGGGACAATGAGCAGTTCTTC. Its protein is CASSPLPGDNEQFF. The variable domain in full, completed from reference TRBV5-1 and TRBJ2-1, reads KAGVTQTPRYLIKTRGQQVTLSCSPISGHRSVSWYQQTPGQGLQFLFEYFSETQRNKGNFPGRFSGRQFSNSRSEMNVSTLELGDSALYLCASSPLPGDNEQFFGPGTRLTVL.

This clone was observed a handful of times. This sequence joins TRBV7-9 and TRBJ1-4, with a tentative D call TRBD1 (5 bases). Germline-derived CDR1 and CDR2 are SEHNR and FQNEAQ (reference sequence). The CDR3 totals 17 residues. V was trimmed by 1 base and J by 5 bases, leaving 17 bases between them. The CDR3 bases are TGTGCCAGCAGCTTAGATTATCGGGACGGGAGGAATGAAAAACTGTTTTTT. This encodes CASSLDYRDGRNEKLFF.

The chain uses TRBV3-1 (or the pseudogene TRBV3-2) and TRBJ2-7; tentatively, D is TRBD1 or TRBD2 (5 bases each). Per the germline V gene, CDR1 is LGHDT and CDR2 is YNNKEL (reference sequence). Trimming left V 4 bases short and J 4 bases short, with 14 bases between. This CDR3 is built from 14 residues. The CDR3 DNA follows: TGTGCCAGCAGCCCTCCGGTGGGGGTTTACGAGCAGTACTTC. Translated: CASSPPVGVYEQYF.

CDR3: CARSAETRSTEAFF. For the CDR3, the DNA is TGTGCCAGAAGCGCTGAGACCCGATCCACTGAAGCTTTCTTT. The gene calls are TRBV5-3 and TRBJ1-1; D uncertain. TRBV5-3 is placed among ORFs of uncertain function. Trimming removed 4 bases at V and 4 bases at J, with 14 bases between. CDR3 length: 14 amino acids.

The chain uses TRBV27 and TRBJ1-1, with TRBD1 identical over 7 bases. Germline trimming cut 7 bases from V and 4 bases from J; bases unmatched to any gene: 9. There are 14 residues in the CDR3. The V gene's germline CDR1 is MNHEY and CDR2 SMNVEV (reference sequence). In DNA form, the CDR3 reads TGTGCCAGCACCCTCACACAGGGGATCACTGAAGCTTTCTTT. This translates into CASTLTQGITEAFF.

The chain uses TRBV4-1 and TRBJ2-7; tentatively, D is TRBD1 (6 bases). CDR1 MGHRA and CDR2 YSYEKL come from the germline V gene. The CDR3 has 14 residues. Trimming took 1 base from V and 3 from J, leaving 10 bases between them. The CDR3 is CASSQGNRVYEQYF. CDR3 DNA: TGCGCCAGCAGCCAAGGGAACAGGGTCTACGAGCAGTACTTC.

The chain joins TRBV5-1 to TRBJ2-7; no firm D call. Germline assignment: CDR1 SGHRS and CDR2 YFSETQ. The V end lost 0 bases, the J end lost 3 bases, and 10 bases lay between the germline ends. CDR3 length: 14 amino acids. CDR3 DNA: TGCGCCAGCAGCTTGGTGGTAAGGGACTACGAGCAGTACTTC. Residues: CASSLVVRDYEQYF.

The chain is built from TRBV27 and TRBJ2-4; no reliable D call. The length of the CDR3 is 15 residues. Germline V lookup: CDR1 MNHEY, CDR2 SMNVEV (reference sequence). Trimming took off 0 bases at V and 2 bases at J, with 8 bases between the two ends. Here the CDR3 DNA reads TGTGCCAGCAGTTTATCCCCAAGTACCAAAAACATTCAGTACTTC. Translated: CASSLSPSTKNIQYF.

V usage is TRBV13 and J usage is TRBJ1-2; D unresolved. CDR3 length: 14 amino acids. The germline V gene has CDR1 PRHDT and CDR2 FYEKMQ (reference sequence). V dropped 6 bases and J dropped 4 bases, with 15 bases sitting between them. The CDR3 nucleotides are TGTGCCAGCAGACTAAGGGCAGGCGGCTATGGCTACACCTTC. Its protein product is CASRLRAGGYGYTF.

The chain carries TRBV7-9 and TRBJ1-6, with TRBD1 identical over 10 bases. V shed 5 bases, J shed 8 bases, and the junction held 9 bases outside the gene matches. The CDR3 consists of 16 residues. From germline, CDR1 is SEHNR and CDR2 FQNEAQ (reference sequence). CDR3 sequence: CASSLSRTGGHSPLHF. In DNA form, the CDR3 reads TGTGCCAGCAGCCTTAGCCGGACAGGGGGACATTCACCCCTCCACTTT.